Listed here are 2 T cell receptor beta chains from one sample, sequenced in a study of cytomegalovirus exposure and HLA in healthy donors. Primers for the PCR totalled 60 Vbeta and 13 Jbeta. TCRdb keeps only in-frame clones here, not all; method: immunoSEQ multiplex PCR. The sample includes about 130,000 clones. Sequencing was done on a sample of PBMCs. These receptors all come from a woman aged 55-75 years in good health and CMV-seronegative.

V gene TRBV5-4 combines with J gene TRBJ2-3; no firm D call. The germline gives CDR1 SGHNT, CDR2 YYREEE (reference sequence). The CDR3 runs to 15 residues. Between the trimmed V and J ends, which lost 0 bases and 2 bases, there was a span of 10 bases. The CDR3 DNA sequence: TGTGCCAGCAGCTTGGTTGGCCCCCACACAGATACGCAGTATTTT. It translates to CASSLVGPHTDTQYF.

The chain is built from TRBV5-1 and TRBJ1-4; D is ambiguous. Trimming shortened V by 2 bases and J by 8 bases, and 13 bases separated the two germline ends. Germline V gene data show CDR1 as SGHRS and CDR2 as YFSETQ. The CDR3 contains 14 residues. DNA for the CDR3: TGCGCCAGCAGCTTTTCCCCCCGGGAGGAAAAACTGTTTTTT. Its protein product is CASSFSPREEKLFF.